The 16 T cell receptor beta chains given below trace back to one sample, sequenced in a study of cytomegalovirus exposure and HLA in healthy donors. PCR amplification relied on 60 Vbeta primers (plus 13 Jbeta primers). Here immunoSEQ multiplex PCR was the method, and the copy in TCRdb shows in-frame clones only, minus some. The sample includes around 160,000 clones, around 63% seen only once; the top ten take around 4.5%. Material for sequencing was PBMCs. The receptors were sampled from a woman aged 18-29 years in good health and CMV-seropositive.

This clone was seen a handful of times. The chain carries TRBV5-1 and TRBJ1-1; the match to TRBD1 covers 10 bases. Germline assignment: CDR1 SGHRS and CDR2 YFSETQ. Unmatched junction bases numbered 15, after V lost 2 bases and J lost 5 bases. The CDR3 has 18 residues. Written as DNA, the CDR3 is TGCGCCAGCAGCTTCCCTAGACAGGGGGCGACGATGGGGACTGAAGCTTTCTTT. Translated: CASSFPRQGATMGTEAFF.

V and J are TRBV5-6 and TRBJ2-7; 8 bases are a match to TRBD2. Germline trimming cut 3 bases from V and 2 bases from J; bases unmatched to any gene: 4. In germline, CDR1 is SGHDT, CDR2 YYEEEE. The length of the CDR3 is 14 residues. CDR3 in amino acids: CASSSLLAAYEQYF. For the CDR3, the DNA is TGTGCCAGCAGCTCCCTACTAGCGGCCTACGAGCAGTACTTC. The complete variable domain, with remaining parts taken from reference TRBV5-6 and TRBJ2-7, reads DAGVTQSPTHLIKTRGQQVTLRCSPKSGHDTVSWYQQALGQGPQFIFQYYEEEERQRGNFPDRFSGHQFPNYSSELNVNALLLGDSALYLCASSSLLAAYEQYFGPGTRLTVT.

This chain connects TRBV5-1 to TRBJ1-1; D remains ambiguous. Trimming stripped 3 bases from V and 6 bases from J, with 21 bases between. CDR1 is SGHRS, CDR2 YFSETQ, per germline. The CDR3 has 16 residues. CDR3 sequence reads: CASSSLRGFEEAEAFF. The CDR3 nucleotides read TGCGCCAGCAGCTCCCTCCGCGGTTTCGAGGAAGCTGAAGCTTTCTTT.

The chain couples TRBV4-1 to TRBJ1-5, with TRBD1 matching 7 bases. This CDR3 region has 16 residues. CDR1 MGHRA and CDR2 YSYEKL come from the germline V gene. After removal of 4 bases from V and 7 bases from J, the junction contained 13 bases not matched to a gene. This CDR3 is CASSPRPRGREQPQHF. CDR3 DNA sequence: TGCGCCAGCAGCCCGCGGCCGAGGGGGCGGGAACAGCCCCAGCATTTT.

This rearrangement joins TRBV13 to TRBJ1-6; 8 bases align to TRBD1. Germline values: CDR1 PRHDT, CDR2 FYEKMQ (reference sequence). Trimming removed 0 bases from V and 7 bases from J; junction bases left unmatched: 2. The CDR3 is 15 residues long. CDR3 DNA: TGTGCCAGCAGCTTAGGGGACAGGGACAATTCACCCCTCCACTTT. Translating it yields CASSLGDRDNSPLHF.

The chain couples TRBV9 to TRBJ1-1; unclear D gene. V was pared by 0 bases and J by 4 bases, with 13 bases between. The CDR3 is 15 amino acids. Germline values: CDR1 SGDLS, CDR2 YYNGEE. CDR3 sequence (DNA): TGTGCCAGCAGCGTAGAGTCCGGTCTACCCACTGAAGCTTTCTTT. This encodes CASSVESGLPTEAFF.

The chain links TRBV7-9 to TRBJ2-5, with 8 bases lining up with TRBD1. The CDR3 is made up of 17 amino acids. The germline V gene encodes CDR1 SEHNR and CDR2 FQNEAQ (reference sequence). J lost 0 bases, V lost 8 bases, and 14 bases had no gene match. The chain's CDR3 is CASSGTGLPVHQETQYF. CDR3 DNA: TGTGCCAGCTCCGGGACAGGACTCCCAGTACACCAAGAGACCCAGTACTTC.

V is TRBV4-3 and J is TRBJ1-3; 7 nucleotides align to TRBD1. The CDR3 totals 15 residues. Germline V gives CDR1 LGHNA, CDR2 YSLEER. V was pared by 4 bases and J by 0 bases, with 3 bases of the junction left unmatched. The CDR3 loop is CASSRTGDSGNTIYF. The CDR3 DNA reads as TGCGCCAGCAGCCGAACAGGGGACTCTGGAAACACCATATATTTT.

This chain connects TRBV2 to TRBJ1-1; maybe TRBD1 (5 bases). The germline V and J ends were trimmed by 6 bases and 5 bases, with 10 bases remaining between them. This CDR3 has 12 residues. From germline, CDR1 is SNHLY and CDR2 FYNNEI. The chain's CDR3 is CASSSTETEAFF. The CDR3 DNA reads TGTGCCAGCAGCTCGACAGAAACTGAAGCTTTCTTT.

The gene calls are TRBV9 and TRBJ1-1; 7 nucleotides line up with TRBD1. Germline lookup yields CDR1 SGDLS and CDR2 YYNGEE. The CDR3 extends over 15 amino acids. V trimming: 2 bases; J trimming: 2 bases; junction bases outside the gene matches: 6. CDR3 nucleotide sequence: TGTGCCAGCAGCGTTCCGGAGGGGGCCAACACTGAAGCTTTCTTT. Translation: CASSVPEGANTEAFF.

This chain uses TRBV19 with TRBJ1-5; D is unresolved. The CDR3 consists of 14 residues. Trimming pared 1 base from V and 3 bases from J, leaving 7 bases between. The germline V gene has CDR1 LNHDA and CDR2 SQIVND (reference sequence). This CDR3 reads CASSIGQVNQPQHF. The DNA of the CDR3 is TGTGCCAGTAGTATAGGGCAGGTCAATCAGCCCCAGCATTTT.

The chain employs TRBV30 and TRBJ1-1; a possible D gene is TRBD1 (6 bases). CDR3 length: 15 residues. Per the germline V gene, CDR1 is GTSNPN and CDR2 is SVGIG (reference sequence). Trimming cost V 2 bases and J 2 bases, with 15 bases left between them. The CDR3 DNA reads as TGTGCCTGGAGTACCGGGACAATTCTTAACACTGAAGCTTTCTTT. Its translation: CAWSTGTILNTEAFF.

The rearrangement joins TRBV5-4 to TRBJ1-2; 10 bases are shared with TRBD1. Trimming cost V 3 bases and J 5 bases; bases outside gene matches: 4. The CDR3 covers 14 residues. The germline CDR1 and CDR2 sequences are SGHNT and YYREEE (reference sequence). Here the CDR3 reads CASSSGQGRYGYTF. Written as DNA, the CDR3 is TGTGCCAGCAGCTCGGGACAGGGGAGATATGGCTACACCTTC.

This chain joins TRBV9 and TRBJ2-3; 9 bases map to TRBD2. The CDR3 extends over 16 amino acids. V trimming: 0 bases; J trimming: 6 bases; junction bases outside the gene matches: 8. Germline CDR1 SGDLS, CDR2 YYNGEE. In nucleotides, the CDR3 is TGTGCCAGCAGCGTAGGACTAGCGGAACTAGTCGATACGCAGTATTTT. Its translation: CASSVGLAELVDTQYF.

CDR3 DNA sequence: TGTGCCAGTACCAATAGGGGGGGCCCAAATCAGCCCCAGCATTTT. Protein sequence: CASTNRGGPNQPQHF. V and J are TRBV19 and TRBJ1-5, with D perhaps TRBD1 (6 bases). Germline CDR1 reads LNHDA; CDR2 reads SQIVND (reference sequence). V was trimmed by 7 bases and J by 4 bases, leaving 17 bases between them. This CDR3 is built from 15 residues.

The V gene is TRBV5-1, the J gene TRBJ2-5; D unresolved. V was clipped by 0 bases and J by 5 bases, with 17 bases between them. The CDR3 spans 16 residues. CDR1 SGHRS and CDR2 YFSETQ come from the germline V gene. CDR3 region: CASSLEGVGARETQYF. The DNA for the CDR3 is TGCGCCAGCAGCTTGGAAGGAGTCGGCGCGAGGGAGACCCAGTACTTC. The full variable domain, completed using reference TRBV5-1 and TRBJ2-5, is KAGVTQTPRYLIKTRGQQVTLSCSPISGHRSVSWYQQTPGQGLQFLFEYFSETQRNKGNFPGRFSGRQFSNSRSEMNVSTLELGDSALYLCASSLEGVGARETQYFGPGTRLLVL.